The rows below give T cell receptor beta chains drawn from one sample of a study of cytomegalovirus exposure and HLA in healthy donors. The protocol was immunoSEQ multiplex PCR, while the TCRdb copy is restricted to in-frame clones and leaves out a portion. Seen here are around 170,000 clones, more than 65% observed once, and the top ten hold 3.8%. The sample consisted of PBMCs. The receptors stem from a man aged 45-60 years in good health and CMV-seronegative. Both conserved end residues are part of each CDR3. A D gene is named only where the DNA matches it firmly. A row's size may be missing; if present it is once, few, many or a size class.

j_gene,d_gene,abundance,v_gene,CDR3aa,CDR3nt
TRBJ2-3,TRBD2,.,TRBV18,CASSPTRERGGQTDTQYF,TGTGCCAGCTCACCCACCAGGGAGCGGGGGGGCCAGACAGATACGCAGTATTTT
TRBJ2-7,TRBD1,once,TRBV5-6,CAGTPFRQGAYEQYF,TGTGCCGGCACCCCGTTTCGGCAGGGGGCCTACGAGCAGTACTTC
TRBJ1-4,.,.,TRBV2,CASNRAGGEKLFF,TGTGCCAGCAACCGGGCCGGAGGAGAAAAACTGTTTTTT
TRBJ1-2,.,.,TRBV4-2,CASSQGLDTYGYTF,TGTGCCAGCAGCCAAGGATTGGACACCTATGGCTACACCTTC
TRBJ1-5,.,few,TRBV13,CASSMQGSNQPQHF,TGTGCCAGCAGCATGCAGGGATCCAATCAGCCCCAGCATTTT
TRBJ1-2,.,.,TRBV30,CAWTRGGNHGYTF,TGTGCCTGGACAAGGGGGGGGAACCATGGCTACACCTTC
TRBJ2-1,TRBD1,.,TRBV12-5,CASGWTGYNEQFF,TGTGCTAGTGGTTGGACAGGCTACAATGAGCAGTTCTTC
TRBJ2-3,.,.,TRBV11-2,CASSLDIRGGTDTQYF,TGTGCCAGCAGCTTAGATATAAGGGGGGGAACAGATACGCAGTATTTT
TRBJ1-1,.,.,TRBV15,CATSREKEADAFF,TGTGCCACCAGCAGAGAGAAAGAGGCCGATGCTTTCTTT
TRBJ2-1,TRBD1,.,TRBV10-3,CAIRPGTGGSSSYNEQFF,TGTGCCATCAGACCCGGGACAGGGGGCTCTAGCTCCTACAATGAGCAGTTCTTC
TRBJ2-3,.,.,TRBV7-8,CASSPAGSTDTQYF,TGTGCCAGCAGCCCCGCGGGGAGCACAGATACGCAGTATTTT
TRBJ1-3,TRBD1,.,TRBV7-9,CASILDRAPGNTIYF,TGTGCCAGCATCCTGGACAGGGCACCTGGAAACACCATATATTTT
TRBJ2-1,.,.,TRBV7-8,CASSPRQGSDEQFF,TGTGCCAGCAGCCCCCGCCAGGGGTCGGATGAGCAGTTCTTC
TRBJ2-5,TRBD1,.,TRBV7-9,CASSQRGQLRETQYF,TGTGCCAGCAGCCAGAGGGGACAGCTTCGGGAGACCCAGTACTTC
TRBJ2-7,.,.,TRBV6-6,CASSLGGTYEQYF,TGTGCCAGCAGTCTAGGTGGGACTTACGAGCAGTACTTC
TRBJ1-1,TRBD1,.,TRBV25-1,CASSGQGRMAFF,TGTGCCAGCAGCGGACAGGGTCGAATGGCTTTCTTT
TRBJ1-6,TRBD1,.,TRBV7-6,CASSSGTGGLNSPLHF,TGTGCCAGCAGTTCCGGGACAGGGGGCCTTAATTCACCCCTCCACTTT
TRBJ2-7,TRBD1,.,TRBV7-2,CASSLALDRGTYEQYF,TGTGCCAGCAGCTTAGCGCTGGACAGGGGCACCTACGAGCAGTACTTC
TRBJ1-6,.,once,TRBV6-5,CASSFGLGRSPLHF,TGTGCCAGCAGTTTTGGACTCGGACGTTCACCCCTCCACTTT
TRBJ1-3,.,.,TRBV18,CASSLQGNTIYF,TGTGCCAGCTCACTACAGGGTAACACCATATATTTT
TRBJ1-2,TRBD1,.,TRBV5-1,CASSLEGGGDGYTF,TGCGCCAGCAGCTTAGAAGGGGGCGGGGATGGCTACACCTTC
TRBJ2-5,.,.,TRBV7-2,CASSLARGRTQYF,TGTGCCAGCAGCTTAGCCCGTGGGAGGACCCAGTACTTC
TRBJ1-4,TRBD1,.,TRBV7-2,CASSSRWGQGTNEKLFF,TGTGCCAGCAGCTCACGGTGGGGACAGGGCACTAATGAAAAACTGTTTTTT
TRBJ1-1,.,.,TRBV7-2,CASSSATVTEAFF,TGTGCCAGCAGCTCCGCCACGGTCACTGAAGCTTTCTTT
TRBJ2-4,.,few,TRBV19,CASSIPSDLAKNIQYF,TGTGCCAGTAGTATTCCGTCAGATCTAGCCAAAAACATTCAGTACTTC
TRBJ2-3,TRBD1,.,TRBV10-3,CAISAGQSHTDTQYF,TGTGCCATCAGTGCGGGACAGAGCCACACAGATACGCAGTATTTT
TRBJ2-1,.,.,TRBV5-1,CASSFDREQFF,TGCGCCAGCAGCTTTGACAGGGAGCAGTTCTTC
TRBJ1-1,.,few,TRBV5-1,CASSSTMNTEAFF,TGCGCCAGCAGCTCCACAATGAACACTGAAGCTTTCTTT
TRBJ2-5,TRBD2,.,TRBV6-5,CASRTSGGAETQYF,TGTGCCAGCAGAACTAGCGGGGGGGCCGAGACCCAGTACTTC